This T cell receptor beta chain is from a study of CD8 T cells in Susac syndrome. Across the study: When their blood was taken, patients with Susac syndrome were therapy-naive, taking corticosteroids, or taking intravenous immunoglobulin alone.

This CDR3 region has 13 residues. With 2 bases removed from V and 5 bases from J, the gap between germline ends came to 9 bases. The germline gives CDR1 MDHEN, CDR2 SYDVKM. It was negative isolation that provided the CD8+ and CD4+ T cells, whereas TEMRA cells were enriched by FACS. Random hexamers were used to reverse transcribe an amount of roughly 0.45 to 1 ug RNA. Multiplex PCR with immunoSEQ amplified the TCR beta CDR3 across 54 Vbeta and 13 Jbeta. TCRdb passed the immunoSEQ multiplex PCR reads through MiXCR, listing each CDR3 protein once. The sample lists roughly 200,000 distinct CDR3 sequences; approximately 94% were seen once. Regarding the study as a whole: The authors found no clonal expansion in Susac syndrome CD4+ T cell repertoires.

Note on this clonotype: Antigen specificity is unknown.

This sequence joins TRBV28 and TRBJ2-5, with D unresolved. This clonotype was obtained from a human donor with Susac syndrome. The sample was CD4+ T cells from PBMCs. CDR3 sequence (DNA): TGTGCCAGCAGTTTAGGGGTCTTGGAGACCCAGTACTTC. It translates to CASSLGVLETQYF.